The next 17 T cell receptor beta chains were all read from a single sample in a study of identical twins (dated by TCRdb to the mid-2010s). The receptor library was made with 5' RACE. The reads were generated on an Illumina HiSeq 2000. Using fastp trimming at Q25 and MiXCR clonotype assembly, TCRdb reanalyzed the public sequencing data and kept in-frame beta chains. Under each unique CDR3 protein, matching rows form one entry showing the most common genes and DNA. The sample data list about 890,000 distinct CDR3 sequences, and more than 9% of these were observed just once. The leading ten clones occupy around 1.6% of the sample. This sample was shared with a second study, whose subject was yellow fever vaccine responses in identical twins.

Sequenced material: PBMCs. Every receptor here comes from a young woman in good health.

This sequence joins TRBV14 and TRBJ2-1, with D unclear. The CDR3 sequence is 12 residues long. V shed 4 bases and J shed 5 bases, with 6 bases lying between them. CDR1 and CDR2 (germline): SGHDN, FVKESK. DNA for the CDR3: TGTGCCAGCAGCCCGACTCACAATGAGCAGTTCTTC. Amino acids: CASSPTHNEQFF.

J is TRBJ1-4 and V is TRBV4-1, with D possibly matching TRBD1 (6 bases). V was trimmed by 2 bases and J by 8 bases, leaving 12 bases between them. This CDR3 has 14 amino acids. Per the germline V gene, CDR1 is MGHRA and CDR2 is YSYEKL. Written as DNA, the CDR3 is TGCGCCAGCAGCCAACACATAACAGGGGAAAAACTGTTTTTT. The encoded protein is CASSQHITGEKLFF.

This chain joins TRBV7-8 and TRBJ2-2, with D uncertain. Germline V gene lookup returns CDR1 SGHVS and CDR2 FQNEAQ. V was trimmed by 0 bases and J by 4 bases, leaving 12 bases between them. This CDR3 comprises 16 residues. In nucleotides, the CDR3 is TGTGCCAGCAGCTTAGCCGGCTGGCTGGGCACCGGGGAGCTGTTTTTT. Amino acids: CASSLAGWLGTGELFF.

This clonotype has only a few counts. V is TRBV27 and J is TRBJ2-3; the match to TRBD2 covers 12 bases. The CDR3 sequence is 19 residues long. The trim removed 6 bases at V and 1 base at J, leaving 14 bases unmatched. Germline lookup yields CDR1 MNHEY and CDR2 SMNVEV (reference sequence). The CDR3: CASSPTLAGGVSRTDTQYF. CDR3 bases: TGTGCCAGCAGCCCAACACTAGCGGGGGGCGTTTCCCGCACAGATACGCAGTATTTT.

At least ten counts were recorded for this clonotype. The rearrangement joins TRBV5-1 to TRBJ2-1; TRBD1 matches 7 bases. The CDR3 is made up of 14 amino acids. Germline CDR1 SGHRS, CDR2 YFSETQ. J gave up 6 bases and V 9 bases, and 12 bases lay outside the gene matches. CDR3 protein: CATAGTVFSNEQFF. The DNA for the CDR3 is TGCGCCACCGCAGGGACAGTCTTTTCCAATGAGCAGTTCTTC. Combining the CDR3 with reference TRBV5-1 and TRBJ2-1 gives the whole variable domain KAGVTQTPRYLIKTRGQQVTLSCSPISGHRSVSWYQQTPGQGLQFLFEYFSETQRNKGNFPGRFSGRQFSNSRSEMNVSTLELGDSALYLCATAGTVFSNEQFFGPGTRLTVL.

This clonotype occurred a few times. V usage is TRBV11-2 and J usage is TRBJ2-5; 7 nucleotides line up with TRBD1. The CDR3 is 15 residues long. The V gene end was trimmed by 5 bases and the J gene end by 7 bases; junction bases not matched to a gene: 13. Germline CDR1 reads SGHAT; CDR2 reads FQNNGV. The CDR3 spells CASSDTGTAPGTQYF. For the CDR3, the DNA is TGTGCCAGCAGCGATACCGGGACAGCCCCCGGGACCCAGTACTTC.

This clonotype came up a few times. The CDR3 coding sequence is TGTGCCAGCTGCCTTGTCGGGGTTGCAAAACTGTTTTTT. Amino acid sequence: CASCLVGVAKLFF. The gene calls are TRBV28 and TRBJ1-4; D call uncertain. Trimming took 8 bases from V and 10 from J, leaving 17 bases between them. Germline lookup yields CDR1 MDHEN and CDR2 SYDVKM. The CDR3 is 13 amino acids.

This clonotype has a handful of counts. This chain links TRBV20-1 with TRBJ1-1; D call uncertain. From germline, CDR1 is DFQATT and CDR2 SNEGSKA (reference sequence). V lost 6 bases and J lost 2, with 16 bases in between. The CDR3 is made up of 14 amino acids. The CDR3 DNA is TGCAGTGCAACCGGACCGACAATTAACACTGAAGCTTTCTTT. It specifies CSATGPTINTEAFF.

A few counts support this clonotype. CDR3: CSASIGDMNTEAFF. The CDR3 DNA sequence: TGCAGTGCTTCGATTGGGGACATGAACACTGAAGCTTTCTTT. V gene TRBV20-1 combines with J gene TRBJ1-1; D perhaps matches TRBD1 (6 bases). Trimming left V 5 bases short and J 0 bases short, with 13 bases between. The CDR3 spans 14 residues. Germline CDR1 reads DFQATT; CDR2 reads SNEGSKA (reference sequence).

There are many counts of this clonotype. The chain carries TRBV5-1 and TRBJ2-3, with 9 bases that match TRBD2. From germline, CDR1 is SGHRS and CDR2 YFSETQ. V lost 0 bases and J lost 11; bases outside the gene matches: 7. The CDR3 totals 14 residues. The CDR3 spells CASSLGLTSGLQYF. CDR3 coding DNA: TGCGCCAGCAGCTTGGGATTAACTAGCGGGCTGCAGTATTTT.

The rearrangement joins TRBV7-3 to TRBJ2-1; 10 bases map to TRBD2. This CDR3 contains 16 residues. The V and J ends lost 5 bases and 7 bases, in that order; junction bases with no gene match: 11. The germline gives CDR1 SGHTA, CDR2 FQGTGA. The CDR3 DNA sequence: TGTGCCAGCAGCCTATCCTCGCTAGCGGGAGTTAATGAGCAGTTCTTC. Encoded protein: CASSLSSLAGVNEQFF.

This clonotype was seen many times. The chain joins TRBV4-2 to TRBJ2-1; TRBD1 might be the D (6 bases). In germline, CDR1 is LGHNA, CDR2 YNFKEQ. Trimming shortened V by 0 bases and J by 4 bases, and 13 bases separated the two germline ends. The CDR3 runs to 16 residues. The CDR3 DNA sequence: TGTGCCAGCAGCCAAGAACCGGGACAACCATACAATGAGCAGTTCTTC. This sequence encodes CASSQEPGQPYNEQFF.

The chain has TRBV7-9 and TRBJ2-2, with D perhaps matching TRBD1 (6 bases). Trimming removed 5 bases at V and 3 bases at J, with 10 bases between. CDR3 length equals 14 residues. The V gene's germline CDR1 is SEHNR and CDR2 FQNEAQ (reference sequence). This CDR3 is CASSQNRDTGELFF. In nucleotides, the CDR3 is TGTGCCAGCAGCCAAAACAGGGACACCGGGGAGCTGTTTTTT.

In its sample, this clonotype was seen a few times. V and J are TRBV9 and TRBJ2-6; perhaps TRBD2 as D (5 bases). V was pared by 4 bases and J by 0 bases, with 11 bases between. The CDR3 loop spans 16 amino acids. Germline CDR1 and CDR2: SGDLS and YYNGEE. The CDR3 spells CASSPPGSSGANVLTF. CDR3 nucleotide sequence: TGTGCCAGCAGCCCCCCGGGGAGCTCTGGGGCCAACGTCCTGACTTTC.

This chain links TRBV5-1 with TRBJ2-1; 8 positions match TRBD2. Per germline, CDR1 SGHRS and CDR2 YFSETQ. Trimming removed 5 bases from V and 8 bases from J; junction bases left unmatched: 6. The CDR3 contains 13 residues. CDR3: CASRSGGPHEQFF. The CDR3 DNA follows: TGCGCCAGCAGGTCGGGAGGGCCCCATGAGCAGTTCTTC.

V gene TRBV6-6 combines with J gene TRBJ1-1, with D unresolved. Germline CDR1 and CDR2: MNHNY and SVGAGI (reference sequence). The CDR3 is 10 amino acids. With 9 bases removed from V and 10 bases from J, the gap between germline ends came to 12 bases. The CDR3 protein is CARNRIGAFF. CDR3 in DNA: TGTGCCAGGAACAGAATTGGAGCTTTCTTT.

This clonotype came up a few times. Here the CDR3 reads CASSLGSGVDEQFF. CDR3 nucleotide sequence: TGTGCCAGCAGCTTAGGGTCAGGGGTTGATGAGCAGTTCTTC. The gene calls are TRBV11-2 and TRBJ2-1; D might be TRBD1 (6 bases). This CDR3 region has 14 residues. Germline loops: CDR1 SGHAT, CDR2 FQNNGV. V shed 1 base and J shed 8 bases, with 12 bases lying between them.